Given below is one T cell receptor beta chain in context. Per the original data handling: Nucleated cell counts were estimated from reference gene primer amplification. Method: immunoSEQ multiplex PCR; TCRdb's copy keeps in-frame clones and lacks some. V and J calls plus clone size are reproduced from that table; the DNA served to infer D and trimming. The profile shows 140,000 to 150,000 clones, over 70% of them singletons. V was shortened by 3 bases and J by 6 bases, with 10 bases between the two germline ends. This CDR3 contains 13 residues. Germline V lookup: CDR1 SGHDT, CDR2 YYEEEE. These data belong to a study of blood T cell repertoires in COVID-19. Study-level background: Collection of acute and convalescent COVID-19 samples took place in the United States, Italy and Spain. T cells, B-cell-depleted T cells, or PBMCs provided the cDNA or gDNA that served as material.

Material: peripheral blood. The chain carries TRBV5-6 and TRBJ2-1; maybe TRBD1 (6 bases). The receptor's source is a human donor in a cohort sampled during active COVID-19. The CDR3 here is CASSSTGSNEQFF. CDR3 nucleotide sequence: TGTGCCAGCAGCTCCACAGGGAGCAATGAGCAGTTCTTC.